This T cell receptor beta chain stems from a study of tumor-infiltrating lymphocytes in primary liver carcinoma. The authors made TCR beta cDNA from roughly 480 ng total RNA with a constant-region primer. Employing slightly modified ARM-PCR, three nested multiplex PCR rounds were run, and these gave rise to the TCR beta libraries. A C-beta reverse primer was combined with TRBV1-TRBV30 forward primers in the first two PCR rounds, and each round had approximately 9 cycles. Via MiXCR, TCRdb re-called the multiplex PCR reads, giving one row per CDR3 protein. The sample includes 150,000 to 200,000 distinct CDR3 sequences, about 82% of them seen just once. For each extraction, RNA and DNA were obtained together from approximately 20-30 mg of unsorted bulk tissue. This clonotype was seen a single time. This may stem from a read error, because a much larger clone lies one nucleotide away. The CDR3 extends over 17 amino acids. CDR1 is SGHRS and CDR2 is YFSETQ in the germline V gene.

The sample was tumor tissue from primary liver carcinoma. The receptor was isolated from a man in his forties or fifties with primary liver carcinoma and hepatitis B virus infection. This chain uses TRBV5-1 with TRBJ2-3; D may be TRBD2 (6 bases). The CDR3 loop is CGSSLPGRIDGTDTQYF. The CDR3 DNA reads TGCGGCAGCAGCTTGCCAGGGAGGATCGACGGCACAGATACGCAGTATTTT. Full variable domain (rest looked up from reference TRBV5-1 and TRBJ2-3): KAGVTQTPRYLIKTRGQQVTLSCSPISGHRSVSWYQQTPGQGLQFLFEYFSETQRNKGNFPGRFSGRQFSNSRSEMNVSTLELGDSALYLCGSSLPGRIDGTDTQYFGPGTRLTVL.